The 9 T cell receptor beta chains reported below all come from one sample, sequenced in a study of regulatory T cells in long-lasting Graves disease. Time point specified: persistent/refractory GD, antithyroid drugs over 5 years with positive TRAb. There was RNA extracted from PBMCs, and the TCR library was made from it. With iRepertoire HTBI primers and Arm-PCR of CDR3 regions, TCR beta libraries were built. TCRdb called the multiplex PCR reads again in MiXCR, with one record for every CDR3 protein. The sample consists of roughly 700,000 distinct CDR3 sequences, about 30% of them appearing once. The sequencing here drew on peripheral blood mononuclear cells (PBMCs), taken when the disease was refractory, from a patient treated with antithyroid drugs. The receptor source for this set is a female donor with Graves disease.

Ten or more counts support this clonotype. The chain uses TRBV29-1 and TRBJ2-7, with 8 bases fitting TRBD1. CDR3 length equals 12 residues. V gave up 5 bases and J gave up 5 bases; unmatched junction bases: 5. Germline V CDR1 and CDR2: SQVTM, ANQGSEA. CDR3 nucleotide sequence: TGCAGCGTTTTTGGACAGGGCGACGAGCAGTACTTC. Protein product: CSVFGQGDEQYF.

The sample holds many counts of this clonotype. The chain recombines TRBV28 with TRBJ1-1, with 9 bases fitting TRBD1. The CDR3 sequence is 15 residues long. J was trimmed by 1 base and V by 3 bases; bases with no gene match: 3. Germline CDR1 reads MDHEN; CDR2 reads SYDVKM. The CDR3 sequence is CASSFWGQGNTEAFF. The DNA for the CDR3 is TGTGCCAGCAGTTTCTGGGGACAGGGGAACACTGAAGCTTTCTTT.

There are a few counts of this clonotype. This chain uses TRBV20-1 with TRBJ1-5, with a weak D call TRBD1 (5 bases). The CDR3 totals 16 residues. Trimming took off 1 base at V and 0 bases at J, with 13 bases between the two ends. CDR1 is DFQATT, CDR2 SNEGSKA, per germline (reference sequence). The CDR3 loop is CSARVSGKISNQPQHF. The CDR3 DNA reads TGCAGTGCTAGAGTGTCAGGGAAGATTAGCAATCAGCCCCAGCATTTT.

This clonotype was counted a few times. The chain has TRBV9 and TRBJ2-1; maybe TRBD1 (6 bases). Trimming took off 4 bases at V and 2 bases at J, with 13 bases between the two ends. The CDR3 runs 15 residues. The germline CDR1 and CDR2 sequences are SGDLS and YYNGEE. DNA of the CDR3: TGTGCCAGCAGCACCGGGACAAATACCTACAATGAGCAGTTCTTC. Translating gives CASSTGTNTYNEQFF.

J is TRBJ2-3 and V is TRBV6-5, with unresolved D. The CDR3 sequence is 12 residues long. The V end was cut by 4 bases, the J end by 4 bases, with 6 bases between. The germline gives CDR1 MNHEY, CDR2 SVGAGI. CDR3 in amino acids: CASSFRPDTQYF. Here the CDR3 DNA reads TGTGCCAGCAGTTTTCGTCCAGATACGCAGTATTTT.

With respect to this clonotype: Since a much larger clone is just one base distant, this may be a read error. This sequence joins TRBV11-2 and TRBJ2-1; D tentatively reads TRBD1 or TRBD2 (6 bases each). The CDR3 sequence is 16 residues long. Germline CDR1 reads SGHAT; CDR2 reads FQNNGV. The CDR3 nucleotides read TGTGCCAGCAGCGGAGGGGGAGTGGGAAGGTACAGTGAGCAGTTCTTC. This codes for CASSGGGVGRYSEQFF.

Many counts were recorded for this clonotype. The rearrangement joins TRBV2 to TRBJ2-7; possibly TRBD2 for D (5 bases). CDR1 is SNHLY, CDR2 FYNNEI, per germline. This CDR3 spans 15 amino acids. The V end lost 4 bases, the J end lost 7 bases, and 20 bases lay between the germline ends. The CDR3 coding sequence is TGTGCCAGCAGTGTATTGGGATCCGCCCGGGGAGAGCAGTACTTC. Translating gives CASSVLGSARGEQYF. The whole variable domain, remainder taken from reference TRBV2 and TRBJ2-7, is EPEVTQTPSHQVTQMGQEVILRCVPISNHLYFYWYRQILGQKVEFLVSFYNNEISEKSEIFDDQFSVERPDGSNFTLKIRSTKLEDSAMYFCASSVLGSARGEQYFGPGTRLTVT.

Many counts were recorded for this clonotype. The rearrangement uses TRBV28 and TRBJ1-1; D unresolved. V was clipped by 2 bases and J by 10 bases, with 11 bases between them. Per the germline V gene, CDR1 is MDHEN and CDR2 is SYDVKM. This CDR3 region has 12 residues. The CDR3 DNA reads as TGTGCCAGCAGTTTAGGGGTCTCCGGAGCTTTCTTT. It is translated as CASSLGVSGAFF.

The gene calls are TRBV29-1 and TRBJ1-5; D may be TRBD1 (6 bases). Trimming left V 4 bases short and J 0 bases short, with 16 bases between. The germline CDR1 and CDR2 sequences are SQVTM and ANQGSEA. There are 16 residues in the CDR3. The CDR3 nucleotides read TGCAGCGTTGTGCTGGGCAGGGGCGGTAGCAATCAGCCCCAGCATTTT. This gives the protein CSVVLGRGGSNQPQHF.